The clone carrying this T cell receptor (beta chain) was detected once. The sample comes from a study of blood T cell repertoires in COVID-19. Using immunoSEQ multiplex PCR, the repertoire was profiled, and TCRdb retains in-frame clones only, with some absent. Of around 57,000 clones in the sample, almost 90% were seen once. V dropped 5 bases and J dropped 10 bases, with 14 bases sitting between them. The germline V gene encodes CDR1 KGHDR and CDR2 SFDVKD. This CDR3 is built from 13 residues. This TCR was recovered from a woman older than 75 with active COVID-19. This sequence joins TRBV24-1 and TRBJ2-1, with D perhaps matching TRBD1 (5 bases). What was sequenced was peripheral blood. This chain's CDR3 is CATSGLTESEQFF. For the CDR3, the DNA is TGTGCCACCAGTGGCCTGACAGAAAGCGAGCAGTTCTTC.